This TCR beta chain was sequenced for a study of T cells after yellow fever vaccination. TCRdb called the 5' RACE reads again in MiXCR, with one record for every CDR3 protein. The sample includes over 65,000 distinct CDR3 sequences, less than 15% of them seen just once. CDR3 size: 14 residues. V lost 1 base to trimming and J lost 6 bases, with 12 bases between them. In germline, CDR1 is LGHNA, CDR2 YNFKEQ. This clonotype was seen at least ten times. Overall study findings and caveats: Only a minor proportion of clonotypes was detected across both CD4 and CD8 compartments. Reappearing after the booster were most of the clones from primary vaccination (about 95% CD4, 88% CD8). Although the secondary response was weaker, it peaked faster, at day 5 versus 15. Abundant clonotypes from the bulk population could have been carried over as contaminants into FACS-sorted repertoires.

This clonotype originated in a man between 18 and 29 years old who received the YFV17D yellow fever vaccine. The J gene is TRBJ1-2, the V gene TRBV4-2, with D perhaps TRBD1 (6 bases). Sequencing was performed on CD8+ T cells not binding an NS4B(214-222) dextramer, sorted from PBMCs, taken less than 25 days after the first yellow fever vaccination. The CDR3 nucleotides read TGTGCCAGCAGCCAAGGTTCGGGGGGCAATGGCTACACCTTC. This translates into CASSQGSGGNGYTF.